The present TCR beta chain was sequenced within a study of cytomegalovirus exposure and HLA in healthy donors. General observations from the study: Testing in vitro showed a few CMV-associated chains specific for CMV antigens.

V was shortened by 7 bases and J by 7 bases, with 20 bases between the two germline ends. The CDR3 has 15 amino acids. In germline, CDR1 is ENHRY, CDR2 SYGVKD. Primers included in the PCR were 60 Vbeta and 13 Jbeta primers. The protocol was immunoSEQ multiplex PCR, while the TCRdb copy is restricted to in-frame clones and leaves out a portion. The table lists more than 150,000 clones, 80% of them singletons. Remarks on this clone: The antigen is unknown.

The sequencing input was PBMCs. The rearrangement uses TRBV10-3 and TRBJ2-1; D might be TRBD1 (6 bases). The origin of this receptor is a woman aged 30 to 39 in good health and CMV-seronegative. This CDR3 is CAIKITGSDLNEQFF. For the CDR3, the DNA is TGTGCCATCAAAATAACAGGGTCGGACCTTAATGAGCAGTTCTTC.